The next 29 T cell receptor beta chains were all read from a single sample in a study of regulatory T cells in long-lasting Graves disease. In building TCR beta libraries, iRepertoire HTBI primers were used together with Arm-PCR of CDR3 regions. MiXCR, run by TCRdb on the multiplex PCR reads, gives a single entry per CDR3 protein. The sample holds 350,000 to 450,000 distinct CDR3 sequences, around 23% seen once. Time point in this sample: persistent/refractory GD, antithyroid drugs over 5 years with positive TRAb. The TCR library was prepared using RNA isolated from PBMCs. The sequencing used peripheral blood mononuclear cells (PBMCs), collected when the disease was refractory, from a patient treated with antithyroid drugs. The receptors stem from a female donor with Graves disease.

This clonotype was observed at least ten times. The chain recombines TRBV28 with TRBJ2-7; D call uncertain. V was pared by 5 bases and J by 3 bases, with 8 bases between. This CDR3 comprises 12 residues. Per the germline V gene, CDR1 is MDHEN and CDR2 is SYDVKM. The CDR3 DNA reads TGTGCCAGCAGTACCCAGATCTACGAGCAGTACTTC. Its translation: CASSTQIYEQYF.

This clonotype was observed many times. The V gene is TRBV2, the J gene TRBJ1-1; possibly TRBD1 for D (5 bases). Trimming took 7 bases from V and 3 from J, leaving 15 bases between them. The CDR3 covers 14 residues. Germline V gives CDR1 SNHLY, CDR2 FYNNEI. Here the CDR3 reads CASTYRGGDTEAFF. The CDR3, as DNA: TGTGCCAGCACTTACCGGGGGGGTGACACTGAAGCTTTCTTT.

This chain uses TRBV28 with TRBJ1-5; TRBD1 is a possible D gene (6 bases). Germline V gene lookup returns CDR1 MDHEN and CDR2 SYDVKM. This CDR3 region has 15 residues. Trimming took 4 bases from V and 6 from J, leaving 16 bases between them. In DNA, the CDR3 is TGTGCCAGCAGTTACCCGGGGAGGGGGTTTCAGCCCCAGCATTTT. The encoded protein is CASSYPGRGFQPQHF. The full variable domain, completed using reference TRBV28 and TRBJ1-5, is DVKVTQSSRYLVKRTGEKVFLECVQDMDHENMFWYRQDPGLGLRLIYFSYDVKMKEKGDIPEGYSVSREKKERFSLILESASTNQTSMYLCASSYPGRGFQPQHFGDGTRLSIL.

This clonotype was seen ten or more times. The CDR3 nucleotides read TGTGCCAGCAGTTTCGGACAGGGCGTGTTTTTT. Its protein product is CASSFGQGVFF. The rearrangement uses TRBV12-3 or TRBV12-4 and TRBJ1-4, with 8 bases matching TRBD1. The junction had 3 bases not matched to a gene; V was cut back by 3 bases and J by 15 bases. This CDR3 is built from 11 residues.

This clonotype was observed a handful of times. A much larger clone differs from this one at a single base, so this may be a read error. This chain connects TRBV19 to TRBJ2-2, with a tentative D call TRBD2 (5 bases). This CDR3 has 16 residues. Germline assignment: CDR1 LNHDA and CDR2 SQIVND (reference sequence). For the CDR3, the DNA is TGTGCCAGTACCCCTCGGATAAGGTGGAACACCGGGGAGCTGTCTTTT. It specifies CASTPRIRWNTGELSF.

This clonotype was recorded many times. This rearrangement joins TRBV20-1 to TRBJ2-4, with D unresolved. Trimming stripped 0 bases from V and 3 bases from J, with 9 bases between. CDR3 length: 14 residues. Germline loops: CDR1 DFQATT, CDR2 SNEGSKA (reference sequence). CDR3 nucleotide sequence: TGCAGTGCTAGAGATCAATACGGCAAAAACATTCAGTACTTC. Translation: CSARDQYGKNIQYF.

This clonotype was found a few times. V and J are TRBV28 and TRBJ2-2, with D unresolved. V was shortened by 2 bases and J by 3 bases, with 10 bases between the two germline ends. CDR3 length: 15 amino acids. Germline-derived CDR1 and CDR2 are MDHEN and SYDVKM. CDR3 bases: TGTGCCAGCAGTTTAGACTCTTCGGACACCGGGGAGCTGTTTTTT. It encodes CASSLDSSDTGELFF.

J is TRBJ2-2 and V is TRBV9; weak D call: TRBD2 (5 bases). Trimming shortened V by 4 bases and J by 6 bases, and 13 bases separated the two germline ends. The CDR3 extends over 14 amino acids. Germline V lookup: CDR1 SGDLS, CDR2 YYNGEE. CDR3 nucleotides: TGTGCCAGCAGCCTAGAAAATAGCGCCGGGGAGCTGTTTTTT. It encodes CASSLENSAGELFF.

The genes are TRBV27 and TRBJ1-2; 9 bases are shared with TRBD1. CDR1 MNHEY and CDR2 SMNVEV come from the germline V gene (reference sequence). The CDR3 extends over 15 amino acids. The trim removed 6 bases at V and 4 bases at J, leaving 9 bases unmatched. The CDR3 DNA follows: TGTGCCAGCAGCCCTACAGGGGGCGCCAGCTATGGCTACACCTTC. It is translated as CASSPTGGASYGYTF.

Many counts were recorded for this clonotype. The V gene is TRBV28, the J gene TRBJ1-1; the D gene is possibly TRBD1 (6 bases). V dropped 4 bases and J dropped 1 base, with 10 bases sitting between them. CDR3 size: 14 residues. CDR1 and CDR2 (germline): MDHEN, SYDVKM. The CDR3 spells CASSSAGQNTEAFF. The CDR3 region has the DNA TGTGCCAGCAGTTCCGCGGGACAGAACACTGAAGCTTTCTTT.

The chain is built from TRBV6-1 and TRBJ1-6; 8 bases agree with TRBD1. Trimming at V came to 6 bases and at J to 5 bases, leaving 3 bases not matched to a gene. There are 14 residues in the CDR3. Germline-derived CDR1 and CDR2 are MNHNS and SASEGT. CDR3 coding DNA: TGTGCCAGCAGCTTGGACAGGGATAATTCACCCCTCCACTTT. This sequence encodes CASSLDRDNSPLHF.

This clonotype was picked up many times. The chain combines TRBV5-1 with TRBJ1-4; perhaps TRBD1 as D (5 bases). The CDR3 consists of 14 residues. Germline V lookup: CDR1 SGHRS, CDR2 YFSETQ. V gave up 7 bases and J gave up 0 bases, with 10 bases separating them. The CDR3 loop reads CASGRQSTNEKLFF. CDR3 coding DNA: TGCGCCAGCGGACGACAGTCAACTAATGAAAAACTGTTTTTT.

As for this clonotype: A much larger clone lies one base from this, so it may be a read error. The chain links TRBV27 to TRBJ2-7, with D possibly TRBD2 on 10 matching bases. Germline V gives CDR1 MNHEY, CDR2 SMNVEV (reference sequence). The CDR3 is made up of 15 amino acids. The CDR3, as DNA: TGTGCCAGCAGGACCCCCGGGACAGGGACTAGCGAGCAGCACTTC. As protein: CASRTPGTGTSEQHF.

This clonotype was detected many times. The V gene is TRBV28, the J gene TRBJ2-7; 12 bases are a match to TRBD1. CDR3 length equals 16 residues. Germline V gives CDR1 MDHEN, CDR2 SYDVKM. V lost 5 bases and J lost 1; bases outside the gene matches: 6. CDR3: CASSGGTGGMSYEQYF. For the CDR3, the DNA is TGTGCCAGCAGTGGGGGGACAGGGGGCATGTCCTACGAGCAGTACTTC.

This clonotype was found a few times. This chain connects TRBV3-1 to TRBJ1-5; D possibly corresponds to TRBD1 (5 bases). This CDR3 is 13 amino acids long. The V gene's germline CDR1 is LGHDT and CDR2 YNNKEL (reference sequence). The V end was cut by 5 bases, the J end by 6 bases, with 11 bases between. Here the CDR3 DNA reads TGTGCCAGCAGCGGGGACTATTCTCAGCCCCAGCATTTT. Residues: CASSGDYSQPQHF.

The table lists this clonotype with many counts. The missing conserved phenylalanine or tryptophan at the end of this CDR3 makes a read error likely. The limits of the CDR3 on the DNA are not certain, so only TCRdb's listed CDR3 is given. This chain joins TRBV2 and TRBJ2-5; the tabulated D call, TRBD1, remains unverified against the DNA. With termini counted, the CDR3 has 13 amino acids. Germline CDR1 is SNHLY and CDR2 is FYNNEI. CDR3 region: CASKDPVTAGNQV.

This clonotype was found many times. This chain links TRBV11-2 with TRBJ2-7; 7 nucleotides agree with TRBD2. V lost 2 bases and J lost 3; bases outside the gene matches: 7. Germline V gene data show CDR1 as SGHAT and CDR2 as FQNNGV. The CDR3 contains 15 residues. The CDR3: CASSLKAGIDYEQYF. CDR3 nucleotide sequence: TGTGCCAGCAGCTTAAAAGCGGGAATTGACTACGAGCAGTACTTC. Supplemented by reference TRBV11-2 and TRBJ2-7, the full variable domain reads EAGVAQSPRYKIIEKRQSVAFWCNPISGHATLYWYQQILGQGPKLLIQFQNNGVVDDSQLPKDRFSAERLKGVDSTLKIQPAKLEDSAVYLCASSLKAGIDYEQYFGPGTRLTVT.

This clonotype was counted at least ten times. The rearrangement joins TRBV2 to TRBJ2-5; D not resolved. Germline CDR1 and CDR2: SNHLY and FYNNEI. Between the trimmed V and J ends, which lost 7 bases and 2 bases, there was a span of 8 bases. The CDR3 consists of 12 residues. The CDR3 sequence: CASTLGQETQYF. The CDR3 DNA sequence: TGTGCCAGCACCTTGGGACAAGAGACCCAGTACTTC.

This clonotype was detected ten times or more. The chain has TRBV24-1 and TRBJ2-2, with D unclear. Germline CDR1 is KGHDR and CDR2 is SFDVKD. Trimming cost V 6 bases and J 9 bases, with 7 bases left between them. This CDR3 region has 11 residues. CDR3 in DNA: TGTGCCACCAGTAAGACGAGGGAGCTGTTTTTT. It yields the protein CATSKTRELFF.

The table lists this clonotype with many counts. The chain has TRBV5-1 and TRBJ1-2; TRBD1 matches 9 bases. V was pared by 3 bases and J by 6 bases, with 9 bases of the junction left unmatched. The CDR3 spans 15 residues. The germline CDR1 and CDR2 sequences are SGHRS and YFSETQ. This chain's CDR3 is CASSSRRTGENGYTF. The CDR3 bases are TGCGCCAGCAGCTCCCGACGGACAGGGGAGAATGGCTACACCTTC.

Many counts were recorded for this clonotype. The chain recombines TRBV12-3 or TRBV12-4 with TRBJ1-1; D gene unclear. The CDR3 is made up of 13 amino acids. Trimming pared 7 bases from V and 0 bases from J, leaving 9 bases between. In nucleotides, the CDR3 is TGTGCCAGCAATGCAGGAATGAACACTGAAGCTTTCTTT. Its protein product is CASNAGMNTEAFF.

This clonotype was counted ten times or more. The chain is built from TRBV28 and TRBJ2-7, with D possibly matching TRBD2 (6 bases). Germline values: CDR1 MDHEN, CDR2 SYDVKM. The V end was cut by 3 bases, the J end by 0 bases, with 18 bases between. The CDR3 covers 17 residues. CDR3 sequence: CASSFPRSGKGSYEQYF. The DNA for the CDR3 is TGTGCCAGCAGTTTTCCACGTAGCGGAAAAGGCTCCTACGAGCAGTACTTC. Full variable domain (outside the CDR3, taken from reference TRBV28 and TRBJ2-7): DVKVTQSSRYLVKRTGEKVFLECVQDMDHENMFWYRQDPGLGLRLIYFSYDVKMKEKGDIPEGYSVSREKKERFSLILESASTNQTSMYLCASSFPRSGKGSYEQYFGPGTRLTVT.

CDR3 bases: TGTGCCAGCAGCCAAGATCTCGGGGGCCGAAACAGAAACATTCAGTACTTC. Translation gives CASSQDLGGRNRNIQYF. The chain couples TRBV3-1 to TRBJ2-4, with D perhaps assigned TRBD1 or TRBD2 (6 bases each). This CDR3 has 17 residues. Germline V lookup: CDR1 LGHDT, CDR2 YNNKEL (reference sequence). Trimming left V 0 bases short and J 6 bases short, with 18 bases between.

This clonotype was found a few times. The V gene is TRBV20-1, the J gene TRBJ2-3, with 9 bases identical to TRBD1. Trimming took 6 bases from V and 4 from J; bases not matched to a gene: 8. The germline V gene has CDR1 DFQATT and CDR2 SNEGSKA (reference sequence). The CDR3 runs 14 residues. CDR3 sequence (DNA): TGCAGTGCAGGACAGGGGAGAGGCGCAGATACGCAGTATTTT. Its protein product is CSAGQGRGADTQYF.

Only a few counts were recorded for this clonotype. V is TRBV14 and J is TRBJ1-1; 7 nucleotides match TRBD1. Germline-derived CDR1 and CDR2 are SGHDN and FVKESK. The CDR3 totals 16 residues. V gave up 0 bases and J gave up 3 bases; unmatched junction bases: 7. The CDR3 is CASSQDLGQVHTEAFF. The DNA of the CDR3 is TGTGCCAGCAGCCAAGACCTTGGACAGGTACACACTGAAGCTTTCTTT.

Note on this clonotype: An end of the junction does not agree with germline; a read error may underlie this. The gene calls are TRBV12-3 or TRBV12-4 and TRBJ1-2; D might be TRBD1 (5 bases). The CDR3 has 15 amino acids. This CDR3 is CASTRIGGALYGHTF. The CDR3 DNA is TGTGCCAGCACACGGATTGGAGGGGCCTTATATGGCCACACCTTC.

This clonotype was detected ten times or more. The V call is TRBV11-2, the J call TRBJ2-7, with TRBD1 as a possible D gene (6 bases). The germline CDR1 and CDR2 sequences are SGHAT and FQNNGV. V dropped 8 bases and J dropped 2 bases, with 16 bases sitting between them. The CDR3 has 14 residues. The CDR3, as DNA: TGTGCCAGCTCGGTCTTTGGGGGCCCCTACGAGCAGTACTTC. It specifies CASSVFGGPYEQYF. The variable domain in full, completed from reference TRBV11-2 and TRBJ2-7, reads EAGVAQSPRYKIIEKRQSVAFWCNPISGHATLYWYQQILGQGPKLLIQFQNNGVVDDSQLPKDRFSAERLKGVDSTLKIQPAKLEDSAVYLCASSVFGGPYEQYFGPGTRLTVT.

At least ten counts were recorded for this clonotype. The chain links TRBV6-5 to TRBJ2-5; D unresolved. This CDR3 has 16 residues. In germline, CDR1 is MNHEY, CDR2 SVGAGI. Trimming left V 4 bases short and J 2 bases short, with 17 bases between. The CDR3 here is CASSSPGAETQETQYF. The CDR3 coding sequence is TGTGCCAGCAGTTCCCCCGGAGCAGAGACGCAAGAGACCCAGTACTTC.

This clonotype was recorded many times. The V call is TRBV28, the J call TRBJ1-1; TRBD1 might be the D (5 bases). The CDR3 runs 15 residues. Germline-derived CDR1 and CDR2 are MDHEN and SYDVKM. V dropped 2 bases and J dropped 5 bases, with 15 bases sitting between them. The CDR3 loop is CASSLGFQGGTEAFF. The CDR3 nucleotides are TGTGCCAGCAGTTTAGGGTTCCAGGGAGGGACTGAAGCTTTCTTT.